These 8 T cell receptor beta chains were sequenced from one sample in a study of vaccination and CD4 T cells after COVID-19. The antigens of these receptors remain unknown. Treatment: approximately 11-day PBMC culture with coronavirus spike peptide pools or control peptides (ViraFEST assay). Cultured CD4+ T cell DNA was sequenced using the Oncomine TCR Beta short-read assay. MiXCR, applied by TCRdb to the PCR reads, yields one record per CDR3 protein. Seen here are some 10,000 distinct CDR3 sequences, around two fifths observed once, and the top ten hold around 23%. The sample taken for sequencing was CD4+ T cells from blood, cultured in vitro. The source of these receptors is a human donor who had recovered from COVID-19.

The CDR3 nucleotides read TGTGCCAGTAGTGTCTCCGGGACAGCAGGAAACACCATATATTTT. Its translation is CASSVSGTAGNTIYF. V gene TRBV19 combines with J gene TRBJ1-3; 7 positions match TRBD1. The germline gives CDR1 LNHDA, CDR2 SQIVND (reference sequence). The CDR3 totals 15 residues. Trimming cost V 5 bases and J 4 bases; bases outside gene matches: 8.

The chain joins TRBV5-1 to TRBJ2-5; D uncertain. The CDR3 is made up of 15 amino acids. V lost 0 bases, J lost 0 bases, and 9 bases lay in between. Germline CDR1 and CDR2: SGHRS and YFSETQ. In DNA, the CDR3 is TGCGCCAGCAGCTTGGCCACTGGAAACCAAGAGACCCAGTACTTC. As protein: CASSLATGNQETQYF.

This rearrangement joins TRBV20-1 to TRBJ2-5; TRBD2 matches at 11 bases. With 5 bases clipped from V and 5 bases from J, the junction kept 7 bases outside the gene matches. The CDR3 loop spans 14 amino acids. Germline V lookup: CDR1 DFQATT, CDR2 SNEGSKA (reference sequence). The CDR3 coding sequence is TGCAGTGCTTCCATAGCGGGGGGGCATGAGACCCAGTACTTC. Translation gives CSASIAGGHETQYF.

This chain joins TRBV20-1 and TRBJ1-1; D is perhaps TRBD1 (6 bases). Per the germline V gene, CDR1 is DFQATT and CDR2 is SNEGSKA (reference sequence). Trimming left V 6 bases short and J 0 bases short, with 23 bases between. The CDR3 has 17 amino acids. The CDR3: CSADQDSLGSLNTEAFF. CDR3 nucleotide sequence: TGCAGTGCCGACCAGGACAGCCTAGGTTCATTGAACACTGAAGCTTTCTTT.

This clonotype has just one count. The J gene is TRBJ2-1, the V gene TRBV5-1; D gene unclear. V was cut by 0 bases and J by 0 bases, with 13 bases left in between. Germline CDR1 is SGHRS and CDR2 is YFSETQ. The CDR3 contains 17 residues. The CDR3 reads CASSLGSGPGSYNEQFF. CDR3 nucleotides: TGCGCCAGCAGCTTGGGCTCCGGTCCAGGCTCCTACAATGAGCAGTTCTTC.

The sample holds a few counts of this clonotype. As DNA, the CDR3 is TGTGCCTGGAGCGCCTCCCGCGGGTCTATCTATGGCTACACCTTC. Protein product: CAWSASRGSIYGYTF. V and J are TRBV30 and TRBJ1-2; D unresolved. The CDR3 spans 15 residues. Germline V gene data show CDR1 as GTSNPN and CDR2 as SVGIG (reference sequence). Trimming took off 3 bases at V and 4 bases at J, with 18 bases between the two ends.

This chain joins TRBV2 and TRBJ1-1; 7 bases are shared with TRBD1. Germline values: CDR1 SNHLY, CDR2 FYNNEI. The J segment lost 0 bases and the V segment lost 6 bases, leaving 7 bases of the junction unmatched. The CDR3 runs to 15 residues. As DNA, the CDR3 is TGTGCCAGCAGAGACCGGGGACAGATGAACACTGAAGCTTTCTTT. This translates into CASRDRGQMNTEAFF.

The rearrangement joins TRBV15 to TRBJ2-7; a possible D gene is TRBD1 (6 bases). V lost 5 bases and J 4 bases, leaving 12 bases between the germline ends. This CDR3 has 13 residues. Germline V gene lookup returns CDR1 LNHNV and CDR2 YYDKDF (reference sequence). The CDR3 is CATSREQGYEQYF. CDR3 in DNA: TGTGCCACCAGCCGCGAACAGGGATACGAGCAGTACTTC.